These 21 T cell receptor beta chains were sequenced from one sample in a study of patients and donors after allogeneic stem cell transplantation. TCRdb independently ran MiXCR on the RT-PCR reads; one entry per CDR3 protein. The repertoire holds roughly 180,000 distinct CDR3 sequences, approximately 41% seen once, with 25% to 35% in the top ten. Source material: blood, either unsorted or a sorted T cell fraction (not recorded which). All receptors come from a human donor who was either an allogeneic HSCT recipient or a stem cell or donor lymphocyte infusion donor (not recorded which). It is not recorded whose cells these are; they may come from a transplant donor.

The chain uses TRBV7-9 and TRBJ1-2; 9 nucleotides align to TRBD1. Losses at the gene ends were 0 bases for V and 6 bases for J; bases not matched to a gene: 11. Per the germline V gene, CDR1 is SEHNR and CDR2 is FQNEAQ (reference sequence). This CDR3 contains 17 residues. Here the CDR3 DNA reads TGTGCCAGCAGCTTAGCCCTTTCGGACAGGGGAGAGAATGGCTACACCTTC. Translating gives CASSLALSDRGENGYTF. The full variable domain, completed using reference TRBV7-9 and TRBJ1-2, is DTGVSQNPRHKITKRGQNVTFRCDPISEHNRLYWYRQTLGQGPEFLTYFQNEAQLEKSRLLSDRFSAERPKGSFSTLEIQRTEQGDSAMYLCASSLALSDRGENGYTFGSGTRLTVV.

This clonotype was detected many times. This sequence joins TRBV12-3 or TRBV12-4 and TRBJ1-4; D gene ambiguous. The CDR3 has 15 amino acids. Trimming removed 5 bases at V and 0 bases at J, with 10 bases between. As DNA, the CDR3 is TGTGCCAGCAGTCTCGGGCCTGCAACTAATGAAAAACTGTTTTTT. Translated: CASSLGPATNEKLFF.

The gene calls are TRBV7-8 and TRBJ1-1; D is possibly TRBD1 (6 bases). Germline V gives CDR1 SGHVS, CDR2 FQNEAQ. V lost 3 bases to trimming and J lost 5 bases, with 13 bases between them. This CDR3 has 14 residues. CDR3 residues: CASSLQGIPTEAFF. In DNA, the CDR3 is TGTGCCAGCAGCTTGCAGGGGATTCCTACTGAAGCTTTCTTT.

This clonotype was observed a few times. The rearrangement joins TRBV7-6 to TRBJ2-5, with unresolved D. The germline V and J ends were trimmed by 4 bases and 3 bases, with 9 bases remaining between them. Germline V gene sequence: CDR1 SGHVS, CDR2 FNYEAQ. This CDR3 has 13 amino acids. This CDR3 is CASSYGQKETQYF. The CDR3 coding sequence is TGTGCCAGCAGCTACGGGCAAAAAGAGACCCAGTACTTC.

This chain links TRBV5-8 with TRBJ1-1; D unclear. The V and J ends lost 7 bases and 7 bases respectively, with 20 bases between them. This CDR3 region has 14 residues. The germline gives CDR1 SGHTS, CDR2 YDEGEE. CDR3 in amino acids: CASGYRSGVGEAFF. The CDR3, as DNA: TGTGCCAGCGGGTACCGGTCCGGGGTTGGTGAAGCTTTCTTT. The full variable domain, completed using reference TRBV5-8 and TRBJ1-1, is EAGVTQSPTHLIKTRGQQATLRCSPISGHTSVYWYQQALGLGLQFLLWYDEGEERNRGNFPPRFSGRQFPNYSSELNVNALELEDSALYLCASGYRSGVGEAFFGQGTRLTVV.

The chain combines TRBV6-5 with TRBJ2-1; D is uncertain. Trimming cost V 0 bases and J 10 bases, with 10 bases left between them. The CDR3 length is 13 residues. Germline V gives CDR1 MNHEY, CDR2 SVGAGI. The DNA for the CDR3 is TGTGCCAGCAGTTACTCGACGTTTGGGGAGCAGTTCTTC. This gives the protein CASSYSTFGEQFF.

The table lists this clonotype with a few counts. The J gene is TRBJ1-4, the V gene TRBV5-1; the D is unclear. Trimming left V 4 bases short and J 0 bases short, with 13 bases between. In germline, CDR1 is SGHRS, CDR2 YFSETQ. The length of the CDR3 is 16 residues. CDR3 DNA sequence: TGCGCCAGCAGCGGAGAAACAGCTGCAACTAATGAAAAACTGTTTTTT. This codes for CASSGETAATNEKLFF.

Only one count was recorded for this clonotype. This clone may be a read error of a much larger clone one base away. The chain couples TRBV27 to TRBJ2-7; 11 bases align to TRBD2. The CDR3 runs to 15 residues. Germline V gene sequence: CDR1 MNHEY, CDR2 SMNVEV (reference sequence). As DNA, the CDR3 is TGTGCCAACAGTTTTACTAGCGGGAGTCGATACGAGCAGTACTTC. Protein: CANSFTSGSRYEQYF.

The chain couples TRBV6-6 to TRBJ2-7; possibly TRBD2 for D (5 bases). Germline loops: CDR1 MNHNY, CDR2 SVGAGI (reference sequence). V was trimmed by 1 base and J by 3 bases, leaving 13 bases between them. This CDR3 is built from 15 residues. The CDR3 DNA reads as TGTGCCAGCAGTTACTTAGCAGCGGACGACTACGAGCAGTACTTC. This sequence encodes CASSYLAADDYEQYF.

The chain employs TRBV13 and TRBJ2-4; 9 positions agree with TRBD1. Germline CDR1 is PRHDT and CDR2 is FYEKMQ (reference sequence). The length of the CDR3 is 15 residues. Unmatched junction bases numbered 3, after V lost 4 bases and J lost 2 bases. The CDR3, as DNA: TGTGCCAGCAGCTCGGGACAGGGCCCCAAAAACATTCAGTACTTC. Its protein is CASSSGQGPKNIQYF.

The rearrangement joins TRBV6-6 to TRBJ2-1; D ambiguous. CDR3 length: 16 residues. The V and J ends lost 0 bases and 0 bases respectively, with 9 bases between them. Germline V CDR1 and CDR2: MNHNY, SVGAGI (reference sequence). The CDR3 protein is CASSYSPVSSYNEQFF. Here the CDR3 DNA reads TGTGCCAGCAGTTACTCTCCGGTCAGCTCCTACAATGAGCAGTTCTTC.

In its sample, this clonotype was seen a few times. The chain is built from TRBV29-1 and TRBJ1-1; D possibly corresponds to TRBD1 (6 bases). The germline gives CDR1 SQVTM, CDR2 ANQGSEA. Trimming removed 4 bases at V and 0 bases at J, with 12 bases between. The CDR3 sequence is 14 residues long. CDR3 nucleotides: TGCAGCGTTGTAAGGACAGCTATGAACACTGAAGCTTTCTTT. Amino acids: CSVVRTAMNTEAFF.

The chain joins TRBV3-1 to TRBJ2-7, with a possible D match to TRBD1 (7 bases). Trimming cost V 5 bases and J 0 bases, with 14 bases left between them. The length of the CDR3 is 15 residues. Germline values: CDR1 LGHDT, CDR2 YNNKEL (reference sequence). This CDR3 reads CASSFRRDSSYEQYF. CDR3 DNA: TGTGCCAGCAGCTTCCGGAGGGACAGCTCCTACGAGCAGTACTTC.

V usage is TRBV5-1 and J usage is TRBJ2-7, with 8 nucleotides matching TRBD1. Germline lookup yields CDR1 SGHRS and CDR2 YFSETQ. The V segment lost 0 bases and the J segment 1 base; nucleotides outside the gene matches: 9. The CDR3 runs to 17 residues. CDR3 sequence (DNA): TGCGCCAGCAGCTTGGTCGCAGGGGGCCTGCCTTCCTACGAGCAGTACTTC. Protein product: CASSLVAGGLPSYEQYF.

This clonotype was observed a handful of times. This sequence joins TRBV9 and TRBJ2-1; D ambiguous. V dropped 6 bases and J dropped 6 bases, with 10 bases sitting between them. This CDR3 has 12 residues. The germline CDR1 and CDR2 sequences are SGDLS and YYNGEE. CDR3 sequence (DNA): TGTGCCAGCAATGGTGGATCCAATGAGCAGTTCTTC. This sequence encodes CASNGGSNEQFF.

This clonotype was seen only a few times. The V call is TRBV24-1, the J call TRBJ1-3, with 7 bases matching TRBD1. CDR1 and CDR2 (germline): KGHDR, SFDVKD. The CDR3 has 13 amino acids. V lost 8 bases and J lost 6; bases outside the gene matches: 6. In DNA, the CDR3 is TGTGCCACCAAGGACAGGATGGAAAACACCATATATTTT. This codes for CATKDRMENTIYF.

V is TRBV27 and J is TRBJ2-7; D gene unclear. The CDR3 is made up of 14 amino acids. With 6 bases removed from V and 3 bases from J, the gap between germline ends came to 15 bases. Germline CDR1 is MNHEY and CDR2 is SMNVEV (reference sequence). CDR3 region: CASRPLTYVYEQYF. The CDR3 nucleotides are TGTGCCAGCAGACCGTTGACATACGTCTACGAGCAGTACTTC.

V gene TRBV10-3 combines with J gene TRBJ1-5; D perhaps matches TRBD1 (5 bases). V gave up 0 bases and J gave up 0 bases, with 12 bases separating them. Germline V gives CDR1 ENHRY, CDR2 SYGVKD. The CDR3 has 17 residues. CDR3 bases: TGTGCCATCAGTGAGTCGAAGAAGGGGCCTAGCAATCAGCCCCAGCATTTT. The encoded protein is CAISESKKGPSNQPQHF.

CDR3 DNA: TGTGCCAGCAGCTCGCCCGCAGGGTATTGGGGGCATGAAAAACTGTTTTTT. This sequence encodes CASSSPAGYWGHEKLFF. The V and J genes are TRBV5-5 and TRBJ1-4, with D maybe TRBD1 (6 bases). The CDR3 sequence is 17 residues long. The germline V gene has CDR1 SGHKS and CDR2 YYEKEE (reference sequence). Trimming left V 3 bases short and J 6 bases short, with 21 bases between.

V is TRBV15 and J is TRBJ1-1; perhaps TRBD1 as D (5 bases). With 0 bases removed from V and 0 bases from J, the gap between germline ends came to 14 bases. Per germline, CDR1 LNHNV and CDR2 YYDKDF (reference sequence). The CDR3 has 17 amino acids. The CDR3 region has the DNA TGTGCCACCAGCAGAGATCGAGGAGGGGCGATGAACACTGAAGCTTTCTTT. Its protein is CATSRDRGGAMNTEAFF.

The chain employs TRBV7-9 and TRBJ1-1; D is unresolved. This CDR3 region has 17 residues. The V gene lost 0 bases and the J gene lost 0 bases, with 14 bases spanning the gap. In germline, CDR1 is SEHNR, CDR2 FQNEAQ (reference sequence). The CDR3: CASSLAAGVSMNTEAFF. The CDR3 DNA reads TGTGCCAGCAGCTTAGCGGCTGGGGTGTCTATGAACACTGAAGCTTTCTTT.